The rows below give T cell receptor beta chains drawn from one sample of a study of early T cells in non-severe SARS-CoV-2 infection. TCRdb re-analysed the 5' RACE reads in MiXCR, keeping a single row per CDR3 protein. The sample contains about 83,000 distinct CDR3 sequences, 8% to 13% of which appear only once. The specimen comprised whole blood, sampled at baseline. The source is an adult who was a healthcare worker with PCR-confirmed SARS-CoV-2 infection or an uninfected control (not recorded which). Both conserved end residues are part of each CDR3. A D gene is named only where the DNA matches it firmly. Size tells how often a clone was seen (once, few, many) or the class of an expanded clone, and some rows leave it out.

clone_size | j_call | v_call | d_call | cdr3_aa | cdr3_nt
many | TRBJ2-1 | TRBV9 | TRBD2 | CASSVVPAGGPLNEQFF | TGTGCCAGCAGCGTAGTGCCAGCGGGAGGGCCGCTTAATGAGCAGTTCTTC
. | TRBJ1-6 | TRBV20-1 | . | CSARDGQKSSYNSPLHF | TGCAGTGCTAGAGATGGGCAGAAGAGCTCCTATAATTCACCCCTCCACTTT
. | TRBJ2-7 | TRBV27 | TRBD1 | CASSFSTGNYEQYF | TGTGCCAGCAGTTTTTCGACAGGGAACTACGAGCAGTACTTC
. | TRBJ2-1 | TRBV3-1 | . | CASSQDPAPYNEQFF | TGTGCCAGCAGCCAAGACCCGGCGCCCTACAATGAGCAGTTCTTC
few | TRBJ1-1 | TRBV3-1 | . | CASSPLGGQVRSPAFF | TGTGCCAGCAGCCCTTTGGGCGGGCAGGTTAGGTCCCCAGCTTTCTTT
few | TRBJ2-2 | TRBV6-5 | TRBD2 | CASSWSSGRVSNTGELFF | TGTGCCAGCAGTTGGTCCAGCGGGAGGGTTTCGAACACCGGGGAGCTGTTTTTT
few | TRBJ1-6 | TRBV7-9 | TRBD1 | CASSQGQPSSPLHF | TGTGCCAGCAGCCAGGGACAGCCGAGTTCACCCCTCCACTTT
few | TRBJ2-1 | TRBV24-1 | TRBD1 | CATGTGFNSYNEQFF | TGTGCCACCGGGACAGGGTTTAACTCCTACAATGAGCAGTTCTTC
. | TRBJ2-3 | TRBV11-2 | . | CASSLGSGTDTQYF | TGTGCCAGCAGCCTTGGTTCCGGCACAGATACGCAGTATTTT
. | TRBJ1-2 | TRBV7-9 | TRBD1 | CASSLGDRLYGYTF | TGTGCCAGCAGCTTAGGGGACAGGCTCTATGGCTACACCTTC